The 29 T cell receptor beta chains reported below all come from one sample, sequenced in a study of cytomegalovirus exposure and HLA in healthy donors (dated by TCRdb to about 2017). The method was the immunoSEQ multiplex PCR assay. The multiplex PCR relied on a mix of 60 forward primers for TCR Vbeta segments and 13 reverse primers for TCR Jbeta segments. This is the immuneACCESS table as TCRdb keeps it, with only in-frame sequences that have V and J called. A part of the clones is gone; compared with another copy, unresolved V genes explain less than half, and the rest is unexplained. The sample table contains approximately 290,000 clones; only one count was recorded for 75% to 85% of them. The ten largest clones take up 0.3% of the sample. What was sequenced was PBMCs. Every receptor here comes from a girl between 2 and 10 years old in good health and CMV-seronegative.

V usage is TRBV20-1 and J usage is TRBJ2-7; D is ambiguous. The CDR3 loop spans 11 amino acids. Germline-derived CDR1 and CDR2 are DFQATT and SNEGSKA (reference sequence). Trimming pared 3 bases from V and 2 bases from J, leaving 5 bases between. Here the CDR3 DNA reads TGCAGTGCTAGTCCAGCCTACGAGCAGTACTTC. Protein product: CSASPAYEQYF.

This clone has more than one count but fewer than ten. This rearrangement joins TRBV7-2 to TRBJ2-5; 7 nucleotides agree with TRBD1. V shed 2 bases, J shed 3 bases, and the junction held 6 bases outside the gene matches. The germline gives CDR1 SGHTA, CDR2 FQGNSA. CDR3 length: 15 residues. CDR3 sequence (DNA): TGTGCCAGCAGCTTAAGGGCCGGGACAGAAGAGACCCAGTACTTC. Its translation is CASSLRAGTEETQYF. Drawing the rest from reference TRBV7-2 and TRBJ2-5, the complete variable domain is GAGVSQSPSNKVTEKGKDVELRCDPISGHTALYWYRQSLGQGLEFLIYFQGNSAPDKSGLPSDRFSAERTGGSVSTLTIQRTQQEDSAVYLCASSLRAGTEETQYFGPGTRLLVL.

The CDR3 loop reads CASSYRTSWYEQYF. CDR3 DNA sequence: TGTGCCAGCAGCTACCGGACTAGCTGGTACGAGCAGTACTTC. The chain joins TRBV5-6 to TRBJ2-7, with 8 bases fitting TRBD2. V lost 3 bases to trimming and J lost 4 bases; unmatched junction nucleotides: 6. The CDR3 totals 14 residues. CDR1 and CDR2 (germline): SGHDT, YYEEEE.

The CDR3 coding sequence is TGTGCCAGCAGCCCGAGGGACGGGACTGCGCGGGGGGATAAAGAGACCCAGTACTTC. This translates into CASSPRDGTARGDKETQYF. This rearrangement joins TRBV13 to TRBJ2-5; 8 bases fit TRBD2. The CDR3 has 19 amino acids. The junction had 20 bases not matched to a gene; V was cut back by 5 bases and J by 3 bases. Per germline, CDR1 PRHDT and CDR2 FYEKMQ (reference sequence).

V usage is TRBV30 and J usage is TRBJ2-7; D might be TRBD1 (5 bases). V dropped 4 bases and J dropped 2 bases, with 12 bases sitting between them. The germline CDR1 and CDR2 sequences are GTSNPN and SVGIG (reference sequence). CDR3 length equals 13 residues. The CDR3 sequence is CAWTGFKAYEQYF. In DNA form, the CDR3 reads TGTGCCTGGACAGGGTTTAAAGCCTACGAGCAGTACTTC.

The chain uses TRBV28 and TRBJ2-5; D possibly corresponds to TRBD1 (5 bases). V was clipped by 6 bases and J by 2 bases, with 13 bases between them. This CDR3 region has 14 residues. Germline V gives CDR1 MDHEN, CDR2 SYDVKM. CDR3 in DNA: TGTGCCAGCAGCATCGGACACGATCAAGAGACCCAGTACTTC. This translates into CASSIGHDQETQYF.

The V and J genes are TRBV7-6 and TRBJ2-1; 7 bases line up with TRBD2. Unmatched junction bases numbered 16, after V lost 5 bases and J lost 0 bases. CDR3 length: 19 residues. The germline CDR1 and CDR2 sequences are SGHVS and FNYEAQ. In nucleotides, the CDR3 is TGTGCCAGCAGCCCCCGGGGAGGGTACGTTCTCAGCTCCTACAATGAGCAGTTCTTC. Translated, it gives CASSPRGGYVLSSYNEQFF.

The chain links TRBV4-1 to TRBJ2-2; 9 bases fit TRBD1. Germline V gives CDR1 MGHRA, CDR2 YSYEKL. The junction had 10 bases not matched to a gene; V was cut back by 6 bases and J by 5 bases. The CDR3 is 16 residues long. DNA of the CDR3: TGCGCCAGCAGGCTTGGACAGGGGCCGATTACCGGGGAGCTGTTTTTT. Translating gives CASRLGQGPITGELFF.

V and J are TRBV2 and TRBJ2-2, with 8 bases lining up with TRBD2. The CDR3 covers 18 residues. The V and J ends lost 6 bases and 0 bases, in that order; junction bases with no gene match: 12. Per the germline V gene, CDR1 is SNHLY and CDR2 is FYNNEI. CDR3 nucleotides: TGTGCCAGCAGCTCTCGGGGTAGGCGGGGGGCGAACACCGGGGAGCTGTTTTTT. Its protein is CASSSRGRRGANTGELFF.

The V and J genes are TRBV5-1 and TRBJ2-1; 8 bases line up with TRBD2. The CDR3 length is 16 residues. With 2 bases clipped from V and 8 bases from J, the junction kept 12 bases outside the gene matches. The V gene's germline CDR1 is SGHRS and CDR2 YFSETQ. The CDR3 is CASSFLVSGGMDEQFF. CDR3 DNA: TGCGCCAGCAGCTTTCTTGTCAGCGGGGGTATGGATGAGCAGTTCTTC.

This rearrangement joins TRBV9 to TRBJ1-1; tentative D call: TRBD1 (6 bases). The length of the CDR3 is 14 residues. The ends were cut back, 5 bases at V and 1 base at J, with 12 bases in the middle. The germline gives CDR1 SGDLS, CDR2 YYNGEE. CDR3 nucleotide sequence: TGTGCCAGCAGTACACAGGGTTGGAACACTGAAGCTTTCTTT. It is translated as CASSTQGWNTEAFF.

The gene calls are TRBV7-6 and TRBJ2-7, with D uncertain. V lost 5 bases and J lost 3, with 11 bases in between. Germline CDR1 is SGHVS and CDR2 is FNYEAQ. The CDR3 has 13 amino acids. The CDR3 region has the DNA TGTGCCAGCAGCCAAAGCGAAATCTACGAGCAGTACTTC. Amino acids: CASSQSEIYEQYF.

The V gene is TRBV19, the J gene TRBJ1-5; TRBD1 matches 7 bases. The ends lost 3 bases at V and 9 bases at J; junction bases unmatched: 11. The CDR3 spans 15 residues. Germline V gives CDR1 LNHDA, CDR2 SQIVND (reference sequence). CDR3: CASSIGTAKNTPQHF. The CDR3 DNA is TGTGCCAGTAGTATCGGGACAGCGAAGAATACGCCCCAGCATTTT.

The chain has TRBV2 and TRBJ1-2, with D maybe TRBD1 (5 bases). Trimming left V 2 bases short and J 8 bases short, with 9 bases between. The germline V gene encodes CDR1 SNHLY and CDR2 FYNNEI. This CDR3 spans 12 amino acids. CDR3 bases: TGTGCCAGCAGTGAACAGGGTCGGGGCTACACCTTC. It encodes CASSEQGRGYTF.

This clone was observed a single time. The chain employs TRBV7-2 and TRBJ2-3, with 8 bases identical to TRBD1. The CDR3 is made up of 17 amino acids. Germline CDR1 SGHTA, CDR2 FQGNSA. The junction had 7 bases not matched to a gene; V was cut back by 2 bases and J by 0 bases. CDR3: CASSLWDRHLSTDTQYF. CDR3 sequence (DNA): TGTGCCAGCAGCTTATGGGACAGGCACCTTAGCACAGATACGCAGTATTTT. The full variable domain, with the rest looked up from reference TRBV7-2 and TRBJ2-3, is GAGVSQSPSNKVTEKGKDVELRCDPISGHTALYWYRQSLGQGLEFLIYFQGNSAPDKSGLPSDRFSAERTGGSVSTLTIQRTQQEDSAVYLCASSLWDRHLSTDTQYFGPGTRLTVL.

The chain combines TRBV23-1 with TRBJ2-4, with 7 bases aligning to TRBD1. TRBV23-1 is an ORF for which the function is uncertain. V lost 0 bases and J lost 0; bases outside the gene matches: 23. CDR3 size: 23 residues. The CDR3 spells CASSQSKGLHRGYRTLAKNIQYF. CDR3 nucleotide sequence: TGCGCCAGCAGTCAATCGAAAGGTCTCCACAGGGGCTATAGGACCCTAGCCAAAAACATTCAGTACTTC.

CDR3 coding DNA: TGTGCCAGTAGTACCCGACAGGCGTACAGGGTAGATCAGCCCCAGCATTTT. Translating it yields CASSTRQAYRVDQPQHF. The rearrangement links TRBV19 to TRBJ1-5, with D perhaps matching TRBD1 (6 bases). CDR3 length: 17 residues. Germline assignment: CDR1 LNHDA and CDR2 SQIVND (reference sequence). V dropped 4 bases and J dropped 5 bases, with 21 bases sitting between them.

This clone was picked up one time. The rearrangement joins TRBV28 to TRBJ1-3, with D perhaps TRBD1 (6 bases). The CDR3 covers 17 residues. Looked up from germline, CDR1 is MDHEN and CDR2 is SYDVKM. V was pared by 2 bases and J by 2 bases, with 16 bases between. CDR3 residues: CASSLGLGGAAGNTIYF. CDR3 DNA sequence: TGTGCCAGCAGTTTAGGCCTTGGGGGGGCGGCTGGAAACACCATATATTTT.

The CDR3, as DNA: TGCGCCAGCAGGCTGGCGGGGGGGCAACGTCTCGAGCAGTACTTC. Amino acid sequence: CASRLAGGQRLEQYF. V and J are TRBV10-1 and TRBJ2-7, with 9 bases lining up with TRBD2. The V and J ends lost 6 bases and 6 bases, in that order; junction bases with no gene match: 12. Germline CDR1 WNHNN, CDR2 SYGVQD (reference sequence). The CDR3 spans 15 residues.

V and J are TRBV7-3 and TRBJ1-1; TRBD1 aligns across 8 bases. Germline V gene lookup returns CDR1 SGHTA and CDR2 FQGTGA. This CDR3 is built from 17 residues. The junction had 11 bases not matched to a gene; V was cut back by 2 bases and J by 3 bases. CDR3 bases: TGTGCCAGCAGCTTAGGGCCGACAGGGGCGGCCTACACTGAAGCTTTCTTT. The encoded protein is CASSLGPTGAAYTEAFF.

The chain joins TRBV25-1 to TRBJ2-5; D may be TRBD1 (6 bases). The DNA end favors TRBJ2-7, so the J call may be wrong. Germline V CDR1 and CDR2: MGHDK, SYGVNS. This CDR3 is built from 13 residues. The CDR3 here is CASSVGQSYEQYF. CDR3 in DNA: TGTGCCAGCAGTGTTGGACAGAGCTACGAGCAGTACTTC.

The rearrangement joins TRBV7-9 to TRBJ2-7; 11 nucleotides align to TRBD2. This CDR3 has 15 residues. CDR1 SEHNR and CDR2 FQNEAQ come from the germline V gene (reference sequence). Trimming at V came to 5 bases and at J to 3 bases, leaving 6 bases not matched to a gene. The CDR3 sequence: CASSPTSGDVYEQYF. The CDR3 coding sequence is TGTGCCAGCAGCCCGACTAGCGGGGATGTCTACGAGCAGTACTTC.

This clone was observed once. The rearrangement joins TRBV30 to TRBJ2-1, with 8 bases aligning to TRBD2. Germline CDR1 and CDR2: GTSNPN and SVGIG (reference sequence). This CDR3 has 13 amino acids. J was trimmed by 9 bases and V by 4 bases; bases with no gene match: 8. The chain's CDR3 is CAWKTSVISEQFF. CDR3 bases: TGTGCCTGGAAGACTAGCGTTATTAGTGAGCAGTTCTTC.

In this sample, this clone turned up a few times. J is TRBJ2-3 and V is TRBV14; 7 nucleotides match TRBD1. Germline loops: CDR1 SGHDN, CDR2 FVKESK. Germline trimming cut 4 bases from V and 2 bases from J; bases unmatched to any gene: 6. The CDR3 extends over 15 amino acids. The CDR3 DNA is TGTGCCAGCAGCCTACTGACAGGGCACACAGATACGCAGTATTTT. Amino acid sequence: CASSLLTGHTDTQYF.

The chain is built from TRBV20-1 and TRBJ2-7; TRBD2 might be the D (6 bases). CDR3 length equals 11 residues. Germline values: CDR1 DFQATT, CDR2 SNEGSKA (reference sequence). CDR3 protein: CSAGPAYEQYF. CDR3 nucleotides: TGCAGCGCGGGACCTGCCTACGAGCAGTACTTC.

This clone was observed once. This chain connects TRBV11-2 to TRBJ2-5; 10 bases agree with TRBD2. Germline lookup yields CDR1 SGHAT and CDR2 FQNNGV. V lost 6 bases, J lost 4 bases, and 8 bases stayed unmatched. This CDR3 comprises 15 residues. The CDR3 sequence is CASSSGTSASETQYF. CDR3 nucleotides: TGTGCCAGCAGTTCCGGGACTAGCGCCTCAGAGACCCAGTACTTC.

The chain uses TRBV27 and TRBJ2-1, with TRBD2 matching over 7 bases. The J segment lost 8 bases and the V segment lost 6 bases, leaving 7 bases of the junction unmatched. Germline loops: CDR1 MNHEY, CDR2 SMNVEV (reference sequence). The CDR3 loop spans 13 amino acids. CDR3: CASRTGSGDEQFF. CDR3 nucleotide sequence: TGTGCCAGCAGGACGGGGAGCGGGGATGAGCAGTTCTTC.

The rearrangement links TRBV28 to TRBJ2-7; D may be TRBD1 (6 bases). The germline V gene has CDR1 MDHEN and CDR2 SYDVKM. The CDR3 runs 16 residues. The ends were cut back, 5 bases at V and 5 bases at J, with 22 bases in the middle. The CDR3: CASSTQGGVPTHEQYF. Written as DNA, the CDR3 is TGTGCCAGCAGTACCCAAGGGGGAGTGCCCACCCACGAGCAGTACTTC.

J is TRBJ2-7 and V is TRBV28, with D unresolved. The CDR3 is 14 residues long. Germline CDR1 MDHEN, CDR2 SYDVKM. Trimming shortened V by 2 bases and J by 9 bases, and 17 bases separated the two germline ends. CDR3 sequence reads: CASSLERSYEGQYF. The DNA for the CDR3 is TGTGCCAGCAGTTTAGAGAGGTCCTACGAAGGGCAGTACTTC.